This T cell receptor beta chain was documented in a study of blood T cell repertoires in COVID-19. Study-wide context: COVID-19 samples, acute and convalescent, were from the United States, Italy and Spain. Sample material is recorded as cDNA or gDNA derived from T cells, B-cell-depleted T cells, or PBMCs.

Per germline, CDR1 DFQATT and CDR2 SNEGSKA (reference sequence). The CDR3 is 18 residues long. After removal of 3 bases from V and 3 bases from J, the junction contained 17 bases not matched to a gene. Using immunoSEQ multiplex PCR, the repertoire was profiled, and TCRdb retains in-frame clones only, with some absent. The data contain about 74,000 clones, almost 90% of them singletons. This rearrangement joins TRBV20-1 to TRBJ2-5, with TRBD2 identical over 9 bases. The clonotype originates from a woman aged 80 or over with active or convalescent COVID-19. The specimen sequenced was peripheral blood. The CDR3 here is CSASHYEVAGVRKETQYF. CDR3 bases: TGCAGTGCTAGTCACTACGAGGTAGCGGGAGTAAGAAAAGAGACCCAGTACTTC.